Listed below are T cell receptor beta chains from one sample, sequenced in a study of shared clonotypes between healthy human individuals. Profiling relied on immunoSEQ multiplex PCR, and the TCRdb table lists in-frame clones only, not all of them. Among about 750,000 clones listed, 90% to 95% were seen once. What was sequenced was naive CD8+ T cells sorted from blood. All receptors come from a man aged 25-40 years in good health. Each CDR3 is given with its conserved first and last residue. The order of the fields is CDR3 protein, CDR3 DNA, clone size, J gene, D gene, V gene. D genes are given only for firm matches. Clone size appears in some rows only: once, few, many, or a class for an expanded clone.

CDR3aa: CASSSPTLAGEQFF
CDR3nt: TGTGCCAGCAGCTCGCCGACTTTAGCGGGTGAGCAGTTCTTC
abundance: once
j_gene: TRBJ2-1
d_gene: TRBD2
v_gene: TRBV7-9

CDR3aa: CASSPVPGDYNEQFF
CDR3nt: TGTGCCAGCAGTCCCGTCCCGGGGGACTACAATGAGCAGTTCTTC
abundance: NA
j_gene: TRBJ2-1
d_gene: NA
v_gene: TRBV28

CDR3aa: CASGAVPLYEQYF
CDR3nt: TGTGCCAGCGGGGCGGTACCCCTTTACGAGCAGTACTTC
abundance: NA
j_gene: TRBJ2-7
d_gene: NA
v_gene: TRBV27

CDR3aa: CASSSLAENTGELFF
CDR3nt: TGCGCCAGCAGTAGCCTAGCGGAAAACACCGGGGAGCTGTTTTTT
abundance: NA
j_gene: TRBJ2-2
d_gene: TRBD2
v_gene: TRBV10-1

CDR3aa: CASMGATKNIQYF
CDR3nt: TGTGCCAGCATGGGAGCTACCAAAAACATTCAGTACTTC
abundance: NA
j_gene: TRBJ2-4
d_gene: NA
v_gene: TRBV27

CDR3aa: CASSPADTGVQYF
CDR3nt: TGTGCCAGCAGCCCAGCGGACACGGGCGTGCAGTACTTC
abundance: NA
j_gene: TRBJ2-7
d_gene: NA
v_gene: TRBV11-2

CDR3aa: CASSYDGDRSGYGYTF
CDR3nt: TGTGCCAGCAGTTACGATGGGGACAGGAGCGGCTATGGCTACACCTTC
abundance: NA
j_gene: TRBJ1-2
d_gene: TRBD1
v_gene: TRBV6-6

CDR3aa: CSVENSGTGFGEQYF
CDR3nt: TGCAGCGTTGAAAACTCGGGGACAGGGTTTGGTGAGCAGTACTTC
abundance: NA
j_gene: TRBJ2-7
d_gene: TRBD1
v_gene: TRBV29-1

CDR3aa: CASSEAATLSYEQYF
CDR3nt: TGTGCCAGCAGTGAAGCGGCGACACTCTCCTACGAGCAGTACTTC
abundance: NA
j_gene: TRBJ2-7
d_gene: NA
v_gene: TRBV2

CDR3aa: CASSLAPGDEAFF
CDR3nt: TGTGCCAGCAGCTTAGCGCCCGGCGATGAAGCTTTCTTT
abundance: NA
j_gene: TRBJ1-1
d_gene: NA
v_gene: TRBV7-8

CDR3aa: CASSPASSYYGYTF
CDR3nt: TGTGCCAGCAGCCCCGCCTCTAGCTACTATGGCTACACCTTC
abundance: NA
j_gene: TRBJ1-2
d_gene: NA
v_gene: TRBV7-9

CDR3aa: CASSLRLGSTDTQYF
CDR3nt: TGTGCCAGCAGCTTACGTCTCGGTAGCACAGATACGCAGTATTTT
abundance: NA
j_gene: TRBJ2-3
d_gene: NA
v_gene: TRBV7-6

CDR3aa: CASSSVAETNTGELFF
CDR3nt: TGTGCCAGCAGCTCAGTAGCGGAGACGAACACCGGGGAGCTGTTTTTT
abundance: once
j_gene: TRBJ2-2
d_gene: NA
v_gene: TRBV7-6

CDR3aa: CASKGRGGNEQYF
CDR3nt: TGTGCCAGCAAGGGCCGTGGGGGGAACGAGCAGTACTTC
abundance: NA
j_gene: TRBJ2-7
d_gene: NA
v_gene: TRBV14

CDR3aa: CASSYGANYGYTF
CDR3nt: TGTGCCAGCAGTTACGGGGCTAACTATGGCTACACCTTC
abundance: NA
j_gene: TRBJ1-2
d_gene: NA
v_gene: TRBV6-5

CDR3aa: CSVEDLFYGYTF
CDR3nt: TGCAGCGTTGAAGATCTTTTCTATGGCTACACCTTC
abundance: NA
j_gene: TRBJ1-2
d_gene: NA
v_gene: TRBV29-1

CDR3aa: CASSLIESTEAFF
CDR3nt: TGTGCCAGCAGTTTAATTGAGTCCACTGAAGCTTTCTTT
abundance: NA
j_gene: TRBJ1-1
d_gene: NA
v_gene: TRBV28

CDR3aa: CASSRGGSGGEQFF
CDR3nt: TGCGCCAGCAGCCGGGGGGGATCTGGCGGTGAGCAGTTCTTC
abundance: NA
j_gene: TRBJ2-1
d_gene: TRBD2
v_gene: TRBV4-1

CDR3aa: CASSLSATNEKLFF
CDR3nt: TGTGCCAGCAGCTTGTCAGCCACTAATGAAAAACTGTTTTTT
abundance: once
j_gene: TRBJ1-4
d_gene: NA
v_gene: TRBV6-5

CDR3aa: CASAGYAAFF
CDR3nt: TGTGCCAGCGCTGGGTATGCGGCTTTCTTT
abundance: NA
j_gene: TRBJ1-1
d_gene: NA
v_gene: TRBV7-9

CDR3aa: CASSLAVASTDTQYF
CDR3nt: TGTGCCAGCAGTTTAGCGGTGGCTAGCACAGATACGCAGTATTTT
abundance: NA
j_gene: TRBJ2-3
d_gene: NA
v_gene: TRBV27

CDR3aa: CASSDGTGGEKLFF
CDR3nt: TGTGCCAGCAGTGACGGGACAGGGGGTGAAAAACTGTTTTTT
abundance: NA
j_gene: TRBJ1-4
d_gene: TRBD1
v_gene: TRBV28